The clone carrying this T cell receptor (beta chain) was observed a few times. One entry per CDR3 protein, called by TCRdb with MiXCR from the reads. The table has roughly 180,000 distinct CDR3 sequences, about a sixth seen once. This sample is drawn from a study of T cell repertoires in cytomegalovirus infection. Germline V gene data show CDR1 as SEHNR and CDR2 as FQNEAQ (reference sequence). This CDR3 is 16 amino acids long. Trimming shortened V by 1 base and J by 0 bases, and 12 bases separated the two germline ends. The source is a human donor in good health (CMV status not recorded). Some clones in this sample may be carry-over from other donors' samples. The genes are TRBV7-9 and TRBJ1-1; D gene uncertain. Sequences were obtained from CD8+ T cells from PBMCs. The CDR3 here is CASSLVRRSMNTEAFF. The CDR3 DNA sequence: TGTGCCAGCAGCTTAGTAAGACGGTCGATGAACACTGAAGCTTTCTTT.